This T cell receptor (beta chain) was recorded in a study of radiation and T cells in renal cell carcinoma. Produced via immunoSEQ multiplex PCR; TCRdb's table is partial and in-frame only. The sample includes 110,000 to 150,000 clones, approximately 90% of them seen just once. This clone appeared a few times. V was clipped by 11 bases and J by 10 bases, with 21 bases between them. This CDR3 is 14 amino acids long. Looked up from germline, CDR1 is SNHLY and CDR2 is FYNNEI. Time point of the sample: baseline pretreatment blood. Specified treatment: 15 Gy SBRT to primary tumor, nephrectomy 4 weeks later. Serial blood draws occurred at baseline and 2 and 4 weeks post-SBRT. The patient's renal cell carcinoma had clear cell pathology.

This rearrangement joins TRBV2 to TRBJ1-6; maybe TRBD1 (5 bases). The sequence was obtained from a woman between 45 and 65 years old with renal cell carcinoma. The sequences come from blood, collected from a patient whose treatment included radiotherapy and nephrectomy. Here the CDR3 DNA reads TGTGCCGCCAGAAACCCCAGGGATCAATCACCCCTCCACTTT. It translates to CAARNPRDQSPLHF.